This T cell receptor beta chain was captured by sequencing in a study of tumor and adjacent non-tumor tissue in lung cancer. Study-level points and caveats: Significantly higher TCR diversity was found in tumor than normal lung.

The template was RNA from unsorted bulk tissue. Newly diagnosed lung cancer patients had thoracic surgery in China, August–late 2014, without prior chemotherapy. Germline assignment: CDR1 MNHEY and CDR2 SVGEGT. The CDR3 sequence is 17 residues long. The library came from three nested PCR rounds adapted from ARM-PCR protocols. TCRdb passed the multiplex PCR reads through MiXCR, listing each CDR3 protein once. The sample has 200,000 to 250,000 distinct CDR3 sequences, 71% seen once. Comment on this clonotype: Its antigen is still unknown. The junction and the germline gene differ at one end; a read error may be behind it.

This sequence was found in a man aged 55 to 70 with non-small cell lung cancer. The chain joins TRBV6-2 or TRBV6-3 to TRBJ2-7, with TRBD2 matching over 11 bases. The sequenced sample consisted of lung tumor tissue. The CDR3 reads CASSYSTTSGSAYEHYF. The DNA for the CDR3 is TGTGCCAGCAGTTACTCCACCACTAGCGGGAGCGCTTACGAGCATTACTTC.